Following are 20 T cell receptor beta chains from one sample sequenced in a study of OX40 agonist ivuxolimab in advanced cancers. The assay was immunoSEQ multiplex PCR, and TCRdb's table has in-frame clones only and misses some. The repertoire includes approximately 77,000 clones, approximately 84% of them detected once, and approximately 0.51% sits in the top ten. This specimen was CD4+ or CD8+ T cells sorted from blood, taken in a trial of the OX40 agonist ivuxolimab. The receptors shown here come from an adult with an advanced solid tumor such as melanoma, head and neck, liver or kidney cancer.

The CDR3 nucleotides are TGTGCCAGCAGCGAATCGGGACTAGCCTCTAATGAGCAGTTCTTC. Protein product: CASSESGLASNEQFF. This rearrangement joins TRBV7-9 to TRBJ2-1; 9 bases line up with TRBD2. The CDR3 has 15 amino acids. Germline lookup yields CDR1 SEHNR and CDR2 FQNEAQ (reference sequence). Germline trimming cut 5 bases from V and 7 bases from J; bases unmatched to any gene: 9. The complete variable domain, with remaining parts taken from reference TRBV7-9 and TRBJ2-1, reads DTGVSQNPRHKITKRGQNVTFRCDPISEHNRLYWYRQTLGQGPEFLTYFQNEAQLEKSRLLSDRFSAERPKGSFSTLEIQRTEQGDSAMYLCASSESGLASNEQFFGPGTRLTVL.

V and J are TRBV30 and TRBJ2-7; 8 bases agree with TRBD2. The J segment lost 6 bases and the V segment lost 1 base, leaving 8 bases of the junction unmatched. There are 14 residues in the CDR3. Germline CDR1 is GTSNPN and CDR2 is SVGIG (reference sequence). The CDR3 protein is CAWSGGLAHIEQYF. CDR3 sequence (DNA): TGTGCCTGGAGTGGCGGACTAGCCCACATCGAGCAGTACTTC.

This clone was counted once. The chain uses TRBV30 and TRBJ2-7; D gene uncertain. Germline CDR1 reads GTSNPN; CDR2 reads SVGIG (reference sequence). The length of the CDR3 is 15 residues. Trimming left V 0 bases short and J 0 bases short, with 12 bases between. CDR3: CAWSVDLERSYEQYF. The CDR3 DNA is TGTGCCTGGAGTGTAGACCTAGAACGCTCCTACGAGCAGTACTTC.

The chain is built from TRBV10-3 and TRBJ2-1; a possible D gene is TRBD2 (7 bases). The CDR3 has 15 residues. CDR1 is ENHRY, CDR2 SYGVKD, per germline. V was cut by 4 bases and J by 6 bases, with 16 bases left in between. CDR3 coding DNA: TGTGCCATCAGTGCTTACGGGGGAGGGGGCAATGAGCAGTTCTTC. Translated, it gives CAISAYGGGGNEQFF.

The chain recombines TRBV7-2 with TRBJ2-5, with a weak D call TRBD2 (5 bases). The CDR3 is 13 amino acids. Trimming left V 2 bases short and J 5 bases short, with 9 bases between. The germline CDR1 and CDR2 sequences are SGHTA and FQGNSA. This chain's CDR3 is CASSLTIAETQYF. The CDR3 DNA follows: TGTGCCAGCAGCTTAACAATAGCGGAGACCCAGTACTTC.

This clone was detected only once. Other DNA sequences of this sample code for an identical CDR3. The chain employs TRBV5-1 and TRBJ2-2; D gene ambiguous. V lost 0 bases, J lost 3 bases, and 12 bases lay in between. CDR1 and CDR2 (germline): SGHRS, YFSETQ. CDR3 length: 16 residues. CDR3 sequence (DNA): TGCGCCAGCAGCTTGGGCCCCCTAGGCGACACCGGGGAGCTGTTTTTT. This encodes CASSLGPLGDTGELFF.

The chain couples TRBV7-2 to TRBJ2-7, with D maybe TRBD1 (5 bases). Germline CDR1 and CDR2: SGHTA and FQGNSA. V lost 5 bases, J lost 6 bases, and 8 bases lay in between. The CDR3 sequence is 11 residues long. The CDR3 loop is CASSRQIEQYF. The CDR3, as DNA: TGTGCCAGCAGCAGACAGATCGAGCAGTACTTC.

This clone was seen a few times. The rearrangement links TRBV28 to TRBJ1-2, with D perhaps matching TRBD1 (6 bases). CDR1 and CDR2 from the germline V gene are MDHEN and SYDVKM. The V and J ends lost 4 bases and 2 bases respectively, with 11 bases between them. The CDR3 covers 14 residues. The CDR3 reads CASSSPGTNYGYTF. CDR3 in DNA: TGTGCCAGCAGTTCCCCTGGGACAAACTATGGCTACACCTTC.

CDR3: CASSFMRETYNEQFF. The CDR3 DNA follows: TGCGCCAGCAGCTTCATGAGGGAGACCTACAATGAGCAGTTCTTC. V and J are TRBV5-1 and TRBJ2-1, with D tentatively TRBD2 (5 bases). The V end was cut by 2 bases, the J end by 2 bases, with 11 bases between. Germline V gene sequence: CDR1 SGHRS, CDR2 YFSETQ. The length of the CDR3 is 15 residues. Variable domain in full (rest from reference TRBV5-1 and TRBJ2-1): KAGVTQTPRYLIKTRGQQVTLSCSPISGHRSVSWYQQTPGQGLQFLFEYFSETQRNKGNFPGRFSGRQFSNSRSEMNVSTLELGDSALYLCASSFMRETYNEQFFGPGTRLTVL.

The chain uses TRBV6-5 and TRBJ2-1, with 12 bases fitting TRBD2. The CDR3 covers 15 residues. Germline CDR1 and CDR2: MNHEY and SVGAGI. Germline trimming cut 7 bases from V and 14 bases from J; bases unmatched to any gene: 15. The CDR3 DNA reads as TGTGCCAGCAAGTCCCCCACTAGCGGGGGGTATGTTGAGTTCTTC. This codes for CASKSPTSGGYVEFF.

V gene TRBV2 combines with J gene TRBJ1-6; 10 nucleotides agree with TRBD1. The CDR3 runs 16 residues. Germline loops: CDR1 SNHLY, CDR2 FYNNEI. V lost 6 bases and J lost 2; bases outside the gene matches: 4. CDR3 region: CASRDRGVTYNSPLHF. The DNA for the CDR3 is TGTGCCAGCAGGGACAGGGGGGTAACCTATAATTCACCCCTCCACTTT.

A remark on this clone: This sample also contains other DNA sequences that code for the same CDR3. The chain has TRBV4-3 and TRBJ1-3; D might be TRBD1 (5 bases). The length of the CDR3 is 15 residues. V was shortened by 4 bases and J by 4 bases, with 14 bases between the two germline ends. Germline CDR1 reads LGHNA; CDR2 reads YSLEER. CDR3 coding DNA: TGCGCCAGCAGCCCCGACAGAAGCGTGGGAAACACCATATATTTT. It is translated as CASSPDRSVGNTIYF.

This sequence joins TRBV7-2 and TRBJ2-7; TRBD1 agrees at 10 bases. The CDR3 contains 16 residues. Germline V gene sequence: CDR1 SGHTA, CDR2 FQGNSA. Trimming cost V 3 bases and J 7 bases; bases outside gene matches: 12. This CDR3 reads CASSFGATGGLREQYF. The CDR3 DNA sequence: TGTGCCAGCAGCTTTGGTGCGACAGGGGGCTTGCGGGAGCAGTACTTC. Combining the CDR3 with reference TRBV7-2 and TRBJ2-7 gives the whole variable domain GAGVSQSPSNKVTEKGKDVELRCDPISGHTALYWYRQSLGQGLEFLIYFQGNSAPDKSGLPSDRFSAERTGGSVSTLTIQRTQQEDSAVYLCASSFGATGGLREQYFGPGTRLTVT.

The J gene is TRBJ1-2, the V gene TRBV5-5; 10 bases are shared with TRBD1. Germline CDR1 is SGHKS and CDR2 is YYEKEE (reference sequence). The CDR3 is 14 amino acids. Trimming removed 0 bases from V and 6 bases from J; junction bases left unmatched: 2. The CDR3 nucleotides read TGTGCCAGCAGCTTGGCAGGACAGGGGGATGGCTACACCTTC. Protein product: CASSLAGQGDGYTF.

This sequence joins TRBV7-2 and TRBJ1-1; 9 bases are a match to TRBD1. V lost 6 bases to trimming and J lost 5 bases; unmatched junction nucleotides: 7. Germline CDR1 reads SGHTA; CDR2 reads FQGNSA. The CDR3 is made up of 14 amino acids. The CDR3 sequence is CASRGYRGLTEAFF. The CDR3 coding sequence is TGTGCCAGCAGGGGATACAGGGGGCTAACTGAAGCTTTCTTT.

The J gene is TRBJ2-7, the V gene TRBV5-1, with 12 bases aligning to TRBD2. The CDR3 covers 16 residues. Germline CDR1 and CDR2: SGHRS and YFSETQ. V shed 0 bases, J shed 3 bases, and the junction held 4 bases outside the gene matches. The CDR3 reads CASSLATSGGIYEQYF. In DNA, the CDR3 is TGCGCCAGCAGCTTGGCAACTAGCGGGGGGATCTACGAGCAGTACTTC.

In its sample, this clone was seen a few times. The J gene is TRBJ1-5, the V gene TRBV19; D is unclear. The CDR3 is 12 amino acids. Germline assignment: CDR1 LNHDA and CDR2 SQIVND (reference sequence). V gave up 5 bases and J gave up 7 bases, with 9 bases separating them. The CDR3 sequence is CASSPNEQPQHF. The CDR3 region has the DNA TGTGCCAGTAGTCCAAATGAACAGCCCCAGCATTTT.

The chain uses TRBV29-1 and TRBJ2-5, with TRBD2 matching 7 bases. The ends lost 6 bases at V and 5 bases at J; junction bases unmatched: 9. The CDR3 consists of 13 residues. CDR1 and CDR2 from the germline V gene are SQVTM and ANQGSEA. DNA for the CDR3: TGCAGCGTAGCGGGAAATCAGATCGAGACCCAGTACTTC. Translated, it gives CSVAGNQIETQYF.

The chain uses TRBV28 and TRBJ1-2; D gene ambiguous. CDR1 and CDR2 from the germline V gene are MDHEN and SYDVKM. The ends were cut back, 4 bases at V and 1 base at J, with 13 bases in the middle. CDR3 length: 15 residues. CDR3 in DNA: TGTGCCAGCAGTTCACAACTTCGGGGTAACTATGGCTACACCTTC. It codes for CASSSQLRGNYGYTF.

The J gene is TRBJ2-1, the V gene TRBV7-2; unclear D gene. Germline V gives CDR1 SGHTA, CDR2 FQGNSA. Between the trimmed V and J ends, which lost 2 bases and 2 bases, there was a span of 1 base. The length of the CDR3 is 12 residues. This chain's CDR3 is CASSLTYNEQFF. Written as DNA, the CDR3 is TGTGCCAGCAGCTTAACCTACAATGAGCAGTTCTTC. Variable domain in full (rest from reference TRBV7-2 and TRBJ2-1): GAGVSQSPSNKVTEKGKDVELRCDPISGHTALYWYRQSLGQGLEFLIYFQGNSAPDKSGLPSDRFSAERTGGSVSTLTIQRTQQEDSAVYLCASSLTYNEQFFGPGTRLTVL.